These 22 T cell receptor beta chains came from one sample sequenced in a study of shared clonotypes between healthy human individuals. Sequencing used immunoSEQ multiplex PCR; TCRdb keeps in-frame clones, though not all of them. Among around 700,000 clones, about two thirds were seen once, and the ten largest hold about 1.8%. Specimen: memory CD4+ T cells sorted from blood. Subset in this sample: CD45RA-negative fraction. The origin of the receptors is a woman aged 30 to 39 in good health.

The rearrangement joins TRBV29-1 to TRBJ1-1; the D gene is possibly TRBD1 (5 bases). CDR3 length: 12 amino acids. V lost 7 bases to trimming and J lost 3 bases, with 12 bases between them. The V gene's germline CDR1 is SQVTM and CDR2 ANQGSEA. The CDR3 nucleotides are TGCAGCGCGGGACGGCGGGACACTGAAGCTTTCTTT. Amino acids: CSAGRRDTEAFF.

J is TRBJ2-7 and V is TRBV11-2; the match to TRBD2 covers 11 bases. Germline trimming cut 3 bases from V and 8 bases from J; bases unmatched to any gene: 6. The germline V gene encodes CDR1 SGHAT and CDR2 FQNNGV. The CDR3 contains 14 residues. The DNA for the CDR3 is TGTGCCAGCAGCTTCGTTAGCGGGAGGGCACAGCAGTACTTC. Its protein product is CASSFVSGRAQQYF. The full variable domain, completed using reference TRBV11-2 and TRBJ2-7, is EAGVAQSPRYKIIEKRQSVAFWCNPISGHATLYWYQQILGQGPKLLIQFQNNGVVDDSQLPKDRFSAERLKGVDSTLKIQPAKLEDSAVYLCASSFVSGRAQQYFGPGTRLTVT.

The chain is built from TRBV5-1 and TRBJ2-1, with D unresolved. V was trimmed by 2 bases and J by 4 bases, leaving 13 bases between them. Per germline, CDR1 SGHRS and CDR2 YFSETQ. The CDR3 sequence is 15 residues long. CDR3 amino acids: CASSFIAVGYNEQFF. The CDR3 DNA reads TGCGCCAGCAGCTTTATCGCGGTCGGGTACAATGAGCAGTTCTTC. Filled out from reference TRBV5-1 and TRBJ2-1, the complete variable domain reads KAGVTQTPRYLIKTRGQQVTLSCSPISGHRSVSWYQQTPGQGLQFLFEYFSETQRNKGNFPGRFSGRQFSNSRSEMNVSTLELGDSALYLCASSFIAVGYNEQFFGPGTRLTVL.

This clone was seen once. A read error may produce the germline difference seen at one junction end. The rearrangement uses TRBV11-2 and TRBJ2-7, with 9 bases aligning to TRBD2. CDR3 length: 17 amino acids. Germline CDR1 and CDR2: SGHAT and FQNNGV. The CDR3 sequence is CASSLERSWGLAYEQYF. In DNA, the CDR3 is TGTGCCAGCAGCCTAGAGAGATCGTGGGGACTAGCATACGAGCAGTACTTC. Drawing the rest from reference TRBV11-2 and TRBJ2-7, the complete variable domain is EAGVAQSPRYKIIEKRQSVAFWCNPISGHATLYWYQQILGQGPKLLIQFQNNGVVDDSQLPKDRFSAERLKGVDSTLKIQPAKLEDSAVYLCASSLERSWGLAYEQYFGPGTRLTVT.

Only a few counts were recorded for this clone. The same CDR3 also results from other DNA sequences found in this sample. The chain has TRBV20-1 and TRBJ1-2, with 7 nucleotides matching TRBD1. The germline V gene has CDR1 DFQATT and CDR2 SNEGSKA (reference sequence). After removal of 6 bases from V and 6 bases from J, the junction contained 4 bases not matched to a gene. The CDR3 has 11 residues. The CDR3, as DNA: TGCAGTGCCGGACAGGCTAATGGCTACACCTTC. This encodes CSAGQANGYTF.

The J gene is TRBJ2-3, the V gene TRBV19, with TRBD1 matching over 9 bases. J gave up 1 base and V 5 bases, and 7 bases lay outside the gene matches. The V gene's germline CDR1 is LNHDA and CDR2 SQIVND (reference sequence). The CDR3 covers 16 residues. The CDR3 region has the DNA TGTGCCAGTAGTCCCCGACGGGACAGGGGCACAGATACGCAGTATTTT. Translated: CASSPRRDRGTDTQYF.

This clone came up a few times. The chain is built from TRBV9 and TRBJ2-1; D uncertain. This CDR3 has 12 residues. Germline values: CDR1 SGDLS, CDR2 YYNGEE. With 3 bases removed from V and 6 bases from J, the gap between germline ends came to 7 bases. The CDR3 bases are TGTGCCAGCAGCGCCGTGGTCAATGAGCAGTTCTTC. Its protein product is CASSAVVNEQFF.

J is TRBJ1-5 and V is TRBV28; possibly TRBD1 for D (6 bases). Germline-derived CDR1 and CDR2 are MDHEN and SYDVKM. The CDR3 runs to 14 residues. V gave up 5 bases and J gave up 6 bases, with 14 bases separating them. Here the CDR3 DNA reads TGTGCCAGCAGTGACGGGGGGCGGGTTCAGCCCCAGCATTTT. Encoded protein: CASSDGGRVQPQHF.

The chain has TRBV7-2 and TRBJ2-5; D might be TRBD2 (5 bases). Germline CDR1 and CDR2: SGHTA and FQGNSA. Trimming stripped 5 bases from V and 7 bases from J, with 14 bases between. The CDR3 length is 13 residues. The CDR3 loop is CASSDYLRATQYF. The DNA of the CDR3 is TGTGCCAGCAGCGACTACCTAAGGGCGACCCAGTACTTC.

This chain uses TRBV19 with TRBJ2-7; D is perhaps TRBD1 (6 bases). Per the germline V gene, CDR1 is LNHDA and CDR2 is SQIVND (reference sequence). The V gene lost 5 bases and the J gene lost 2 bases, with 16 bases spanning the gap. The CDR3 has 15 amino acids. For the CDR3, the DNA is TGTGCCAGTAGTCCACAGGGTTATTCAACCTACGAGCAGTACTTC. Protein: CASSPQGYSTYEQYF.

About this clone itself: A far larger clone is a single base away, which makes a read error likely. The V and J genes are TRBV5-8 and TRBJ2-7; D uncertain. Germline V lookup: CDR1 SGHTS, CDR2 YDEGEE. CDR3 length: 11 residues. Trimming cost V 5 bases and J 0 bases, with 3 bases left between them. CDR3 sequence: CASSYSYEQYF. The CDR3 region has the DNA TGTGCCAGCAGTTACTCCTACGAGCAGTACTTC. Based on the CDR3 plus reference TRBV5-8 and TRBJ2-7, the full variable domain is EAGVTQSPTHLIKTRGQQATLRCSPISGHTSVYWYQQALGLGLQFLLWYDEGEERNRGNFPPRFSGRQFPNYSSELNVNALELEDSALYLCASSYSYEQYFGPGTRLTVT.

Here the CDR3 reads CASSATSASTDTQYF. As DNA, the CDR3 is TGTGCCAGCAGCGCCACGTCAGCTAGCACAGATACGCAGTATTTT. V usage is TRBV9 and J usage is TRBJ2-3; D unclear. The CDR3 runs 15 residues. The V gene lost 3 bases and the J gene lost 0 bases, with 11 bases spanning the gap. Per germline, CDR1 SGDLS and CDR2 YYNGEE. Full variable domain (missing parts from reference TRBV9 and TRBJ2-3): DSGVTQTPKHLITATGQRVTLRCSPRSGDLSVYWYQQSLDQGLQFLIQYYNGEERAKGNILERFSAQQFPDLHSELNLSSLELGDSALYFCASSATSASTDTQYFGPGTRLTVL.

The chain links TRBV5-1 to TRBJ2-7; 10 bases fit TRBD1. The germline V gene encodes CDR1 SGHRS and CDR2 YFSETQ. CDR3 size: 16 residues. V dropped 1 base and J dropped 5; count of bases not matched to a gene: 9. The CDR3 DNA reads TGCGCCAGCAGCTTGATTGTGGGACAGGGGTTACACGAGCAGTACTTC. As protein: CASSLIVGQGLHEQYF.

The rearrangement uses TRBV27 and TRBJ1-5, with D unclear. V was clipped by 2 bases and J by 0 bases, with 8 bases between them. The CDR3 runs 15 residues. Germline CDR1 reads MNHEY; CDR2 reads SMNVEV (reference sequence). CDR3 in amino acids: CASSLNWGSNQPQHF. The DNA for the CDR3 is TGTGCCAGCAGTTTAAATTGGGGTAGCAATCAGCCCCAGCATTTT.

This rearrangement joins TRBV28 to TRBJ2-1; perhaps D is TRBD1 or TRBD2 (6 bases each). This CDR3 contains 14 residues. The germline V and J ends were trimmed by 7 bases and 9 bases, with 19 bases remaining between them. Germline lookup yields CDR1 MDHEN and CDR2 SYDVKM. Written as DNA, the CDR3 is TGTGCCAGCATTGTCGGGGGCCGGGGCGGTGAGCAGTTCTTC. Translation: CASIVGGRGGEQFF.

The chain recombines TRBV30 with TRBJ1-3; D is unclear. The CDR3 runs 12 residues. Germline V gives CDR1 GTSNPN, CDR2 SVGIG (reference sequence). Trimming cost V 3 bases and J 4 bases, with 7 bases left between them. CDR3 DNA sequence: TGTGCCTGGAGGCTGTCCGGAAACACCATATATTTT. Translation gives CAWRLSGNTIYF.

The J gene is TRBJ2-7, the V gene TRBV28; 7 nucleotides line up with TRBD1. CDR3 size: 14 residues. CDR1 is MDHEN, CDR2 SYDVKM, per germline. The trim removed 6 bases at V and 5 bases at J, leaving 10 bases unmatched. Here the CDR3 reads CASSGTDPPDEQYF. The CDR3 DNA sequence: TGTGCCAGCAGCGGGACAGATCCACCCGACGAGCAGTACTTC. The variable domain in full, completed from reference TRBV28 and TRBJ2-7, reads DVKVTQSSRYLVKRTGEKVFLECVQDMDHENMFWYRQDPGLGLRLIYFSYDVKMKEKGDIPEGYSVSREKKERFSLILESASTNQTSMYLCASSGTDPPDEQYFGPGTRLTVT.

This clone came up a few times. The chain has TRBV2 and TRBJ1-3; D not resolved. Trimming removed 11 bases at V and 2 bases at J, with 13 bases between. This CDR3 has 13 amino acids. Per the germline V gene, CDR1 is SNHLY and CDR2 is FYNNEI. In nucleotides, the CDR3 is TGTGCCTGCACCGGCAATCCTGGAAACACCATATATTTT. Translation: CACTGNPGNTIYF.

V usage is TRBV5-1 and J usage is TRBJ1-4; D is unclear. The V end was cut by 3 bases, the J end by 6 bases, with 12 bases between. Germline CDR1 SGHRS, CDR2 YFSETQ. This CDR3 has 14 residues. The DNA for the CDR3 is TGCGCCAGCAGCTGGGGAGGAATAGATGAAAAACTGTTTTTT. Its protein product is CASSWGGIDEKLFF.

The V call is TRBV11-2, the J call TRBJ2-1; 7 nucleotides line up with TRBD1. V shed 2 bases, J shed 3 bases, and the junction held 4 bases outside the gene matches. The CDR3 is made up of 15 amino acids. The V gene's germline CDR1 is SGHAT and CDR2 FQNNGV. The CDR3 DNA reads TGTGCCAGCAGCTTAATGCAGGGGGACTACAATGAGCAGTTCTTC. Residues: CASSLMQGDYNEQFF.

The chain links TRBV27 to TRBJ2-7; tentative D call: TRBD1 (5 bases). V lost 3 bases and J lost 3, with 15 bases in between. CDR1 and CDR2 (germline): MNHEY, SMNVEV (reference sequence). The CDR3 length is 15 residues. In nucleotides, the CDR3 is TGTGCCAGCAGTTTGTTTCTGGGGCAGAGCTACGAGCAGTACTTC. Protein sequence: CASSLFLGQSYEQYF.

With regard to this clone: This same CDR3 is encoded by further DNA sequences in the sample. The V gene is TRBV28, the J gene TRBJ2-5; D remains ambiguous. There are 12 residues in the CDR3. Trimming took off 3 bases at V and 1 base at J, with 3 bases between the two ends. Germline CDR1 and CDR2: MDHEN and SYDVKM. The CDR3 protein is CASSLPQETQYF. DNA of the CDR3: TGTGCCAGCAGTTTGCCCCAAGAGACCCAGTACTTC. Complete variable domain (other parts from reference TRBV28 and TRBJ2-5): DVKVTQSSRYLVKRTGEKVFLECVQDMDHENMFWYRQDPGLGLRLIYFSYDVKMKEKGDIPEGYSVSREKKERFSLILESASTNQTSMYLCASSLPQETQYFGPGTRLLVL.